The next 8 T cell receptor beta chains were all read from a single sample in a study of blood T cell repertoires in COVID-19. Method: immunoSEQ multiplex PCR; TCRdb's copy keeps in-frame clones and lacks some. The sample records roughly 210,000 clones, around 86% being singletons. Source material: PBMCs or T cells enriched from blood (not recorded which). The receptors were gathered from a young man in a cohort exposed to, infected with or recovered from COVID-19 (not recorded which).

DNA for the CDR3: TGTGCCAGCAGTTCCGCAGCTGGAAACACCATATATTTT. Translating it yields CASSSAAGNTIYF. The chain employs TRBV12-3 or TRBV12-4 and TRBJ1-3; no definite D call. This CDR3 contains 13 residues. V dropped 4 bases and J dropped 2 bases, with 6 bases sitting between them.

The CDR3 coding sequence is TGTGCCAGCAGCTTGACGGCTAGTCCCGCAGATACGCAGTATTTT. It codes for CASSLTASPADTQYF. The J gene is TRBJ2-3, the V gene TRBV7-2; D is unclear. Trimming removed 3 bases from V and 4 bases from J, with 14 bases in between. The CDR3 loop spans 15 amino acids. CDR1 SGHTA and CDR2 FQGNSA come from the germline V gene.

This chain uses TRBV7-2 with TRBJ2-5; no reliable D call. Deletions cut 6 bases from V and 3 bases from J, with 11 bases between. Looked up from germline, CDR1 is SGHTA and CDR2 is FQGNSA. The CDR3 contains 13 residues. The CDR3 DNA reads as TGTGCCAGCAGTTACGGTACTGAAGAGACCCAGTACTTC. Protein product: CASSYGTEETQYF.

V gene TRBV11-3 combines with J gene TRBJ2-2, with D perhaps TRBD2 (6 bases). V was shortened by 4 bases and J by 1 base, with 10 bases between the two germline ends. In germline, CDR1 is SGHNT, CDR2 YENEEA. The length of the CDR3 is 15 residues. CDR3 region: CASSSAGGNTGELFF. DNA for the CDR3: TGTGCCAGCAGCTCCGCCGGGGGGAACACCGGGGAGCTGTTTTTT.

The chain links TRBV5-1 to TRBJ1-2; 9 bases align to TRBD1. J was trimmed by 7 bases and V by 4 bases; bases with no gene match: 8. Germline assignment: CDR1 SGHRS and CDR2 YFSETQ. This CDR3 spans 14 amino acids. The CDR3 region has the DNA TGCGCCAGCAGCACCCGGACAGGGGCCGGTGGCTACACCTTC. Its protein is CASSTRTGAGGYTF.

This clone was detected a few times. This chain uses TRBV7-9 with TRBJ1-6; 7 positions match TRBD1. V was pared by 5 bases and J by 9 bases, with 13 bases of the junction left unmatched. The CDR3 consists of 16 residues. Germline assignment: CDR1 SEHNR and CDR2 FQNEAQ (reference sequence). CDR3 DNA: TGTGCCAGCAGCCACTATCGGGACAGTAGTCCTTCACCCCTCCACTTT. It encodes CASSHYRDSSPSPLHF.

To note about this clone: At one of its ends the junction is not consistent with the germline gene, which may arise from a read error. The V gene is TRBV7-6, the J gene TRBJ2-4; 7 nucleotides agree with TRBD2. Germline V CDR1 and CDR2: SGHVS, FNYEAQ. The CDR3 length is 16 residues. The CDR3 sequence: CARSLEEGGAKNIQYF. CDR3 sequence (DNA): TGTGCCAGAAGCTTAGAGGAGGGAGGGGCCAAAAACATTCAGTACTTC. Complete variable domain (other parts from reference TRBV7-6 and TRBJ2-4): GAGVSQSPRYKVTKRGQDVALRCDPISGHVSLYWYRQALGQGPEFLTYFNYEAQQDKSGLPNDRFSAERPEGSISTLTIQRTEQRDSAMYRCARSLEEGGAKNIQYFGAGTRLSVL.

This chain connects TRBV5-1 to TRBJ2-7, with 8 bases aligning to TRBD1. Germline V gene lookup returns CDR1 SGHRS and CDR2 YFSETQ. With V trimmed by 4 bases and J by 4 bases, 10 bases remained unmatched. The CDR3 sequence is 15 residues long. The CDR3 sequence: CASSQDRESIYEQYF. The CDR3 DNA sequence: TGCGCCAGCAGCCAGGACAGGGAGTCGATTTACGAGCAGTACTTC.